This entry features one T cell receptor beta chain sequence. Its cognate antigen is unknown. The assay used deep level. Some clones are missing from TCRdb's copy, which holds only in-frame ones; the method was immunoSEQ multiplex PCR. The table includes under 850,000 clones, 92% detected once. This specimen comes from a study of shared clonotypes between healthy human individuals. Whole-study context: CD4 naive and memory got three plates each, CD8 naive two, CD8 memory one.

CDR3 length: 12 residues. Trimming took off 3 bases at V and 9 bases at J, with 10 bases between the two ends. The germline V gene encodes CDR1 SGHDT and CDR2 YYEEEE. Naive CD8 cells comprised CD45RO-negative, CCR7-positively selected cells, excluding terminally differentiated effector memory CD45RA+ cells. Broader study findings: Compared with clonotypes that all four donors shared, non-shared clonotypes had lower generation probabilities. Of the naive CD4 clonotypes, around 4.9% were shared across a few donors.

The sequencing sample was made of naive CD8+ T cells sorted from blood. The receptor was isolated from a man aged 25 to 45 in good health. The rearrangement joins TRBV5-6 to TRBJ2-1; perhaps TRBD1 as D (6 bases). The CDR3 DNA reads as TGTGCCAGCAGCTGGAAAGGGGGTGAGCAGTTCTTC. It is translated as CASSWKGGEQFF.